This entry lists 20 T cell receptor beta chains sequenced from one sample in a study of CD4 T cells in relation to SARS-CoV-2 and coronaviruses. The repertoire was sequenced with immunoSEQ multiplex PCR; TCRdb's copy has only in-frame clones and lacks some. The sample holds more than 20,000 clones, around 67% seen once. Unexposed donor CD4+ T cells date from about 2011-2018, before the COVID-19 pandemic. After roughly ten days of culture, CD4+ T cells were isolated. Their recognized antigens are unknown. Sequenced input: CD4+ T cells from PBMCs, cultured in vitro. Receptors were obtained from a human donor in good health.

This clone was counted between two and nine times. V gene TRBV6-5 combines with J gene TRBJ1-1; D perhaps matches TRBD1 (5 bases). The CDR3 loop spans 14 amino acids. The V end lost 9 bases, the J end lost 0 bases, and 14 bases lay between the germline ends. Germline lookup yields CDR1 MNHEY and CDR2 SVGAGI. CDR3 sequence reads: CARTTTALNTEAFF. The CDR3 nucleotides are TGTGCCAGGACTACGACAGCCCTGAACACTGAAGCTTTCTTT.

The rearrangement joins TRBV3-1 (or the pseudogene TRBV3-2) to TRBJ1-4; D is unresolved. Trimming cost V 1 base and J 7 bases, with 13 bases left between them. This CDR3 comprises 15 residues. Germline V lookup: CDR1 LGHDT, CDR2 YNNKEL (reference sequence). CDR3 DNA sequence: TGTGCCAGCAGCCAAGGAACCGCGTCGGGTGAAAAACTGTTTTTT. The encoded protein is CASSQGTASGEKLFF.

This clone was seen only once. The chain has TRBV7-2 and TRBJ1-2, with a weak D call TRBD1 (6 bases). Trimming stripped 5 bases from V and 0 bases from J, with 10 bases between. Germline CDR1 is SGHTA and CDR2 is FQGNSA. The CDR3 extends over 14 amino acids. CDR3 in DNA: TGTGCCAGCAGCAGAGACAGGTCTAACTATGGCTACACCTTC. It codes for CASSRDRSNYGYTF. The full variable domain, its missing parts supplied by reference TRBV7-2 and TRBJ1-2, is GAGVSQSPSNKVTEKGKDVELRCDPISGHTALYWYRQSLGQGLEFLIYFQGNSAPDKSGLPSDRFSAERTGGSVSTLTIQRTQQEDSAVYLCASSRDRSNYGYTFGSGTRLTVV.

This clone was observed a handful of times. The J gene is TRBJ1-2, the V gene TRBV10-3, with a tentative D call TRBD1 (6 bases). The V gene lost 7 bases and the J gene lost 6 bases, with 15 bases spanning the gap. This CDR3 is built from 13 residues. The germline CDR1 and CDR2 sequences are ENHRY and SYGVKD. Here the CDR3 reads CAITYRVRDGYTF. CDR3 nucleotide sequence: TGTGCCATCACCTACAGGGTAAGGGATGGCTACACCTTC.

The chain employs TRBV5-6 and TRBJ2-5, with 7 positions matching TRBD1. Germline CDR1 is SGHDT and CDR2 is YYEEEE. With V trimmed by 4 bases and J by 5 bases, 8 bases remained unmatched. The CDR3 has 14 residues. DNA of the CDR3: TGTGCCAGCAGCGCGACAGGGAATTCGGAGACCCAGTACTTC. Translated, it gives CASSATGNSETQYF. Supplemented by reference TRBV5-6 and TRBJ2-5, the full variable domain reads DAGVTQSPTHLIKTRGQQVTLRCSPKSGHDTVSWYQQALGQGPQFIFQYYEEEERQRGNFPDRFSGHQFPNYSSELNVNALLLGDSALYLCASSATGNSETQYFGPGTRLLVL.

The chain is built from TRBV29-1 and TRBJ1-5, with D possibly being TRBD1 (6 bases). This CDR3 region has 14 residues. CDR1 and CDR2 (germline): SQVTM, ANQGSEA. V gave up 5 bases and J gave up 2 bases, with 13 bases separating them. CDR3 sequence (DNA): TGCAGCGTTCAACAGGGTGGAGGCAATCAGCCCCAGCATTTT. Encoded protein: CSVQQGGGNQPQHF. Together with reference TRBV29-1 and TRBJ1-5, the CDR3 gives the full variable domain: SAVISQKPSRDICQRGTSLTIQCQVDSQVTMMFWYRQQPGQSLTLIATANQGSEATYESGFVIDKFPISRPNLTFSTLTVSNMSPEDSSIYLCSVQQGGGNQPQHFGDGTRLSIL.

The V call is TRBV7-8, the J call TRBJ2-5; 7 nucleotides agree with TRBD1. Per the germline V gene, CDR1 is SGHVS and CDR2 is FQNEAQ. This CDR3 comprises 15 residues. J lost 2 bases, V lost 5 bases, and 8 bases had no gene match. The CDR3 DNA reads as TGTGCCAGCAGCCGAGCAGGGGGTGTACAAGAGACCCAGTACTTC. Translation gives CASSRAGGVQETQYF.

This clone was seen a single time. J is TRBJ2-7 and V is TRBV27; D may match TRBD1 or TRBD2 (6 bases each). V gave up 3 bases and J gave up 1 base, with 10 bases separating them. The CDR3 is made up of 14 amino acids. The germline V gene encodes CDR1 MNHEY and CDR2 SMNVEV (reference sequence). CDR3 in amino acids: CASSFRGPSYEQYF. In DNA form, the CDR3 reads TGTGCCAGCAGTTTCCGGGGGCCGTCCTACGAGCAGTACTTC.

This rearrangement joins TRBV9 to TRBJ2-3, with unresolved D. This CDR3 is built from 14 residues. Germline-derived CDR1 and CDR2 are SGDLS and YYNGEE. With 3 bases removed from V and 6 bases from J, the gap between germline ends came to 14 bases. The CDR3 DNA reads as TGTGCCAGCAGCGAGACATTACAAGGGGATACGCAGTATTTT. This sequence encodes CASSETLQGDTQYF.

J is TRBJ1-1 and V is TRBV14; D is uncertain. This CDR3 is built from 13 residues. Trimming pared 2 bases from V and 0 bases from J, leaving 4 bases between. Germline loops: CDR1 SGHDN, CDR2 FVKESK. The CDR3: CASSQWVNTEAFF. The CDR3, as DNA: TGTGCCAGCAGCCAATGGGTGAACACTGAAGCTTTCTTT.

In this sample, this clone turned up once. The rearrangement uses TRBV5-1 and TRBJ1-6; D is unresolved. V was clipped by 1 base and J by 8 bases, with 7 bases between them. CDR3 length equals 13 residues. In germline, CDR1 is SGHRS, CDR2 YFSETQ. The CDR3 DNA sequence: TGCGCCAGCAGCTTGATCGGGGATTCACCCCTCCACTTT. Amino acids: CASSLIGDSPLHF.

This clone was found a few times. The chain joins TRBV2 to TRBJ2-7; D uncertain. Trimming stripped 2 bases from V and 6 bases from J, with 11 bases between. The CDR3 runs to 13 residues. The germline gives CDR1 SNHLY, CDR2 FYNNEI. DNA of the CDR3: TGTGCCAGCAGTGAACGCGGTTCTGTCGAGCAGTACTTC. The encoded protein is CASSERGSVEQYF.

The gene calls are TRBV5-8 and TRBJ2-3; 10 bases align to TRBD1. The CDR3 is 15 amino acids. Looked up from germline, CDR1 is SGHTS and CDR2 is YDEGEE. Germline trimming cut 5 bases from V and 4 bases from J; bases unmatched to any gene: 7. This CDR3 reads CASRFRDRGPDTQYF. DNA of the CDR3: TGTGCCAGCAGATTCCGGGACAGGGGCCCAGATACGCAGTATTTT.

This clone showed up just a few times. The V gene is TRBV10-3, the J gene TRBJ1-1; D gene uncertain. CDR1 and CDR2 from the germline V gene are ENHRY and SYGVKD. Trimming removed 2 bases from V and 6 bases from J, with 7 bases in between. This CDR3 is built from 12 residues. CDR3 coding DNA: TGTGCCATCAGTGAGGGCAGTCCTGAAGCTTTCTTT. Amino acids: CAISEGSPEAFF.

V gene TRBV18 combines with J gene TRBJ2-5; D is ambiguous. V lost 3 bases and J lost 4, with 12 bases in between. The CDR3 covers 14 residues. Germline V gene lookup returns CDR1 KGHSH and CDR2 LQKENI. CDR3 bases: TGTGCCAGCTCACCTCTCGGCGGATTAGAGACCCAGTACTTC. Residues: CASSPLGGLETQYF.

The rearrangement links TRBV7-9 to TRBJ1-2, with D possibly TRBD1 on 6 matching bases. V lost 1 base, J lost 1 base, and 10 bases lay in between. From germline, CDR1 is SEHNR and CDR2 FQNEAQ (reference sequence). The CDR3 has 15 residues. The CDR3: CASSLVGHHNYGYTF. The CDR3 bases are TGTGCCAGCAGCTTAGTGGGACACCATAACTATGGCTACACCTTC.

The rearrangement uses TRBV6-5 and TRBJ2-1, with 7 bases identical to TRBD1. The CDR3 loop spans 14 amino acids. The V segment lost 6 bases and the J segment 5 bases; nucleotides outside the gene matches: 7. The V gene's germline CDR1 is MNHEY and CDR2 SVGAGI. CDR3 nucleotide sequence: TGTGCCAGCAGAACAGGGGATTCTGACAATGAGCAGTTCTTC. Protein: CASRTGDSDNEQFF.

This clone was detected a few times. The chain employs TRBV4-3 and TRBJ1-2; 7 bases match TRBD1. The CDR3 runs 15 residues. V lost 0 bases and J lost 7; bases outside the gene matches: 8. The germline V gene has CDR1 LGHNA and CDR2 YSLEER. CDR3 bases: TGCGCCAGCAGCCAAGATTGGAGGGGGCGGAGTGGCTACACCTTC. Protein sequence: CASSQDWRGRSGYTF.

The gene calls are TRBV3-1 (or the pseudogene TRBV3-2) and TRBJ2-7; D unclear. V was trimmed by 2 bases and J by 3 bases, leaving 17 bases between them. This CDR3 is built from 16 residues. Per germline, CDR1 LGHDT and CDR2 YNNKEL (reference sequence). The CDR3 sequence is CASSQPTHYRGYEQYF. The DNA of the CDR3 is TGTGCCAGCAGCCAACCGACCCATTACAGAGGCTACGAGCAGTACTTC.

V gene TRBV19 combines with J gene TRBJ2-3; 7 nucleotides align to TRBD1. V was clipped by 4 bases and J by 1 base; unmatched bases: 5. This CDR3 has 15 amino acids. CDR1 and CDR2 (germline): LNHDA, SQIVND (reference sequence). This CDR3 reads CASSTTGLGTDTQYF. CDR3 in DNA: TGTGCCAGTAGTACGACAGGGCTCGGCACAGATACGCAGTATTTT.